The sequence of this TCR beta chain was determined in a study of T cells expressing NK-cell markers. Study information: The TCR beta repertoires were obtained from sorted CD3+CD56+NKG2C+, CD3+CD56+NKG2C- and CD3+CD56-NKG2C+ T cells. Out of eight donors sequenced, seven tested HCMV-seropositive and the remaining one seronegative.

Germline CDR1 DFQATT, CDR2 SNEGSKA (reference sequence). This CDR3 is built from 16 residues. The study, taken as a whole, reports: Five to seven of the donors carried dominant NKG2C+ clonotypes that took up about 1.0-7.0% of their CD8+ T cells. In several donors, dominant clonotypes made up roughly 28.3-65% of CD3+CD56-NKG2C+ cells.

Each CDR3 protein gets one entry in TCRdb, which reprocessed the 5' RACE reads and gives no DNA. Recorded for this sample: 140,000 to 150,000 distinct CDR3 sequences. Worth noting for this clonotype: What it recognizes is unknown.

This clonotype was sampled from a man between 18 and 35 years old in good health. The sample taken for sequencing was blood T cells: a sorted CD56 or NKG2C T cell subset, CD4+ or CD8+ T cells, or bulk PBMC T cells (not recorded which). The rearrangement joins TRBV20-1 to TRBJ2-1; TCRdb returns TRBD2, unconfirmable since there is no DNA. CDR3 sequence reads: CSANGLAGFSYNEQFF.